The 27 T cell receptor beta chains given below trace back to one sample, sequenced in a study of patients and donors after allogeneic stem cell transplantation. TCRdb fed the RT-PCR reads into MiXCR, producing one record per CDR3 protein. Of roughly 230,000 distinct CDR3 sequences in the sample, over 12% were seen once. Specimen: blood, either unsorted or a sorted T cell fraction (not recorded which). The receptors come from a human donor who was either an allogeneic HSCT recipient or a stem cell or donor lymphocyte infusion donor (not recorded which). It is not recorded whose cells these are; they may come from a transplant donor.

There are a few counts of this clonotype. This chain links TRBV5-1 with TRBJ2-2, with TRBD2 as a possible D gene (5 bases). The CDR3 runs 15 residues. V shed 0 bases and J shed 3 bases, with 9 bases lying between them. CDR1 and CDR2 from the germline V gene are SGHRS and YFSETQ. The CDR3 region is CASSLGGLDTGELFF. The CDR3 DNA reads as TGCGCCAGCAGCTTGGGCGGGTTAGACACCGGGGAGCTGTTTTTT.

The chain has TRBV20-1 and TRBJ2-3; 8 positions agree with TRBD2. The CDR3 totals 14 residues. The V gene end was trimmed by 5 bases and the J gene end by 1 base; junction bases not matched to a gene: 5. Germline V lookup: CDR1 DFQATT, CDR2 SNEGSKA (reference sequence). CDR3 sequence: CSAHTSGGTDTQYF. CDR3 bases: TGCAGTGCTCACACTAGCGGCGGCACAGATACGCAGTATTTT.

The chain carries TRBV5-4 and TRBJ2-5; 8 bases match TRBD1. V shed 0 bases and J 4 bases; nucleotides not matched to a gene: 5. The CDR3 has 15 residues. Looked up from germline, CDR1 is SGHNT and CDR2 is YYREEE (reference sequence). CDR3 sequence reads: CASSLAPGGPETQYF. The CDR3 DNA is TGTGCCAGCAGCTTGGCCCCAGGGGGCCCAGAGACCCAGTACTTC.

This clonotype has just a few counts. This chain uses TRBV18 with TRBJ2-7; D is unclear. Germline V lookup: CDR1 KGHSH, CDR2 LQKENI. V was pared by 3 bases and J by 2 bases, with 8 bases between. The CDR3 has 13 residues. Written as DNA, the CDR3 is TGTGCCAGCTCACCTTCGACTGCCTACGAGCAGTACTTC. Its translation is CASSPSTAYEQYF.

The sample holds a few counts of this clonotype. The chain links TRBV5-6 to TRBJ1-6; D possibly corresponds to TRBD1 (6 bases). V was clipped by 4 bases and J by 4 bases, with 9 bases between them. Germline V gene data show CDR1 as SGHDT and CDR2 as YYEEEE. This CDR3 region has 14 residues. The CDR3 loop reads CASSPDSYNSPLHF. CDR3 DNA sequence: TGTGCCAGCAGCCCGGACAGTTATAATTCACCCCTCCACTTT.

This clonotype occurred once. A read error may explain this, as a much larger clone is one base away. The chain recombines TRBV30 with TRBJ2-5; 7 bases align to TRBD2. CDR1 is GTSNPN and CDR2 is SVGIG in the germline V gene (reference sequence). This CDR3 is built from 15 residues. The CDR3 is CAWSTGTTYQETHYF. In DNA, the CDR3 is TGTGCCTGGAGCACCGGGACTACATACCAAGAGACCCACTACTTC.

This clonotype was seen a few times. The rearrangement uses TRBV5-6 and TRBJ2-3; TRBD1 matches at 9 bases. Germline CDR1 and CDR2: SGHDT and YYEEEE. The CDR3 is made up of 16 amino acids. Trimming at V came to 2 bases and at J to 3 bases, leaving 7 bases not matched to a gene. CDR3 DNA: TGTGCCAGCAGCTTAAACAGGGGGCTCGGGACAGATACGCAGTATTTT. Translated: CASSLNRGLGTDTQYF.

This clonotype was seen a few times. V gene TRBV5-1 combines with J gene TRBJ2-3, with D unclear. Per germline, CDR1 SGHRS and CDR2 YFSETQ. Trimming pared 0 bases from V and 5 bases from J, leaving 10 bases between. The CDR3 sequence is 14 residues long. The CDR3 sequence: CASSLAAPVDTQYF. CDR3 DNA: TGCGCCAGCAGCTTGGCTGCTCCGGTAGATACGCAGTATTTT. Based on the CDR3 plus reference TRBV5-1 and TRBJ2-3, the full variable domain is KAGVTQTPRYLIKTRGQQVTLSCSPISGHRSVSWYQQTPGQGLQFLFEYFSETQRNKGNFPGRFSGRQFSNSRSEMNVSTLELGDSALYLCASSLAAPVDTQYFGPGTRLTVL.

This clonotype was detected a few times. The J gene is TRBJ2-1, the V gene TRBV20-1; 7 bases line up with TRBD2. Per the germline V gene, CDR1 is DFQATT and CDR2 is SNEGSKA (reference sequence). Trimming cost V 6 bases and J 6 bases; bases outside gene matches: 8. The CDR3 runs 13 residues. The CDR3 sequence is CSAWGGEGNEQFF. In DNA, the CDR3 is TGCAGTGCCTGGGGAGGGGAGGGCAATGAGCAGTTCTTC.

This CDR3 reads CSASTGFTDYGYTF. The CDR3 bases are TGCAGTGCTAGCACAGGGTTTACGGACTATGGCTACACCTTC. The chain combines TRBV20-1 with TRBJ1-2; D is possibly TRBD1 (6 bases). In germline, CDR1 is DFQATT, CDR2 SNEGSKA (reference sequence). V shed 3 bases and J shed 3 bases, with 14 bases lying between them. The CDR3 contains 14 residues.

Concerning this clonotype: This may be a read error: a much more frequent sequence differs by one nucleotide. V usage is TRBV5-1 and J usage is TRBJ1-2; D is unresolved. The CDR3 has 14 amino acids. Germline CDR1 SGHRS, CDR2 YFSETQ. Trimming cost V 3 bases and J 5 bases, with 14 bases left between them. As DNA, the CDR3 is TGCGCCAGCAGCTATTACTCGATGGCGTATGGCTACACCTTC. Residues: CASSYYSMAYGYTF.

This clonotype was observed at least ten times. The rearrangement uses TRBV7-2 and TRBJ1-3; no firm D call. The CDR3 is made up of 16 amino acids. The germline CDR1 and CDR2 sequences are SGHTA and FQGNSA. The germline V and J ends were trimmed by 2 bases and 0 bases, with 11 bases remaining between them. The CDR3 nucleotides read TGTGCCAGCAGCTTAATAGGGCCTAGCTCTGGAAACACCATATATTTT. Protein sequence: CASSLIGPSSGNTIYF.

The chain uses TRBV7-6 and TRBJ2-7, with TRBD1 matching 8 bases. The germline gives CDR1 SGHVS, CDR2 FNYEAQ. After removal of 2 bases from V and 7 bases from J, the junction contained 13 bases not matched to a gene. The CDR3 extends over 16 amino acids. CDR3 DNA sequence: TGTGCCAGCAGCTTATCGGTTGGGGCAGGGGGCGGAGAGCAGTACTTC. The encoded protein is CASSLSVGAGGGEQYF. Full variable domain (missing parts from reference TRBV7-6 and TRBJ2-7): GAGVSQSPRYKVTKRGQDVALRCDPISGHVSLYWYRQALGQGPEFLTYFNYEAQQDKSGLPNDRFSAERPEGSISTLTIQRTEQRDSAMYRCASSLSVGAGGGEQYFGPGTRLTVT.

This clonotype showed up just a few times. The rearrangement joins TRBV20-1 to TRBJ2-1; D is perhaps TRBD1 (5 bases). The CDR3 is 14 residues long. The germline gives CDR1 DFQATT, CDR2 SNEGSKA (reference sequence). Trimming removed 3 bases at V and 3 bases at J, with 12 bases between. For the CDR3, the DNA is TGCAGTGCTAGGAGTGCGGACAACTACAATGAGCAGTTCTTC. Translating gives CSARSADNYNEQFF.

The chain employs TRBV20-1 and TRBJ2-5; TRBD2 matches 8 bases. The CDR3 runs to 15 residues. CDR1 is DFQATT, CDR2 SNEGSKA, per germline (reference sequence). CDR3 sequence: CSVESGGSYQETQYF. CDR3 bases: TGCAGCGTGGAGTCGGGGGGGTCGTACCAAGAGACCCAGTACTTC.

The genes are TRBV20-1 and TRBJ2-5, with 7 bases matching TRBD2. Germline V gives CDR1 DFQATT, CDR2 SNEGSKA (reference sequence). The CDR3 is made up of 16 amino acids. V lost 2 bases and J lost 1; bases outside the gene matches: 10. The CDR3 loop is CSARPEWGGSQETQYF. As DNA, the CDR3 is TGCAGTGCTAGACCCGAATGGGGGGGTTCCCAAGAGACCCAGTACTTC.

This clonotype has only a few counts. The genes are TRBV6-5 and TRBJ1-1; a weak D match, TRBD1 (5 bases). Trimming pared 2 bases from V and 5 bases from J, leaving 15 bases between. CDR3 size: 15 residues. The V gene's germline CDR1 is MNHEY and CDR2 SVGAGI. CDR3 DNA sequence: TGTGCCAGCAGTTACCGTACAGCGAAGGGGACTGAAGCTTTCTTT. It is translated as CASSYRTAKGTEAFF.

This clonotype was seen just once. The J gene is TRBJ1-1, the V gene TRBV12-3 or TRBV12-4; D ambiguous. CDR3 size: 14 residues. Trimming removed 5 bases from V and 1 base from J, with 11 bases in between. The CDR3 coding sequence is TGTGCCAGCAGTCTTAATGGGCGGAACACTGAAGCTTTCTTT. Translated, it gives CASSLNGRNTEAFF.

This clonotype was counted between two and nine times. The V gene is TRBV5-1, the J gene TRBJ2-1; 11 nucleotides agree with TRBD2. Germline CDR1 SGHRS, CDR2 YFSETQ. The CDR3 spans 16 residues. V gave up 4 bases and J gave up 7 bases; unmatched junction bases: 10. CDR3 loop: CASSGGLAEWGNEQFF. The CDR3 DNA reads as TGCGCCAGCAGCGGGGGACTAGCGGAGTGGGGGAATGAGCAGTTCTTC.

This clonotype came up many times. The rearrangement joins TRBV5-1 to TRBJ1-1; 8 bases map to TRBD1. Germline V gives CDR1 SGHRS, CDR2 YFSETQ. J lost 3 bases, V lost 6 bases, and 4 bases had no gene match. CDR3 length: 13 amino acids. The DNA for the CDR3 is TGCGCCAGCAACCTGGACAGGGACACTGAAGCTTTCTTT. Translation gives CASNLDRDTEAFF.

This clonotype was counted at least ten times. The chain combines TRBV4-3 with TRBJ1-4; TRBD1 matches 9 bases. This CDR3 region has 14 residues. The V gene's germline CDR1 is LGHNA and CDR2 YSLEER. Trimming took 0 bases from V and 11 from J; bases not matched to a gene: 4. CDR3 nucleotide sequence: TGCGCCAGCAGCCAAGAGGGGACAGGGCTGAAACTGTTTTTT. Residues: CASSQEGTGLKLFF.

In its sample, this clonotype was seen many times. The chain couples TRBV7-9 to TRBJ2-5; perhaps D is TRBD1 or TRBD2 (5 bases each). Germline V gene sequence: CDR1 SEHNR, CDR2 FQNEAQ (reference sequence). There are 13 residues in the CDR3. Trimming stripped 5 bases from V and 9 bases from J, with 16 bases between. CDR3 loop: CASSQGTETPQYF. The CDR3 DNA follows: TGTGCCAGCAGCCAAGGGACCGAGACGCCCCAGTACTTC.

There are many counts of this clonotype. This sequence joins TRBV7-9 and TRBJ2-5; D is unresolved. Trimming removed 5 bases at V and 1 base at J, with 14 bases between. The CDR3 runs to 15 residues. Germline V gives CDR1 SEHNR, CDR2 FQNEAQ (reference sequence). The CDR3 sequence is CASSPVGSAQETQYF. The CDR3 coding sequence is TGTGCCAGCAGCCCAGTAGGTTCGGCCCAAGAGACCCAGTACTTC.

This clonotype has only a few counts. The chain combines TRBV12-3 or TRBV12-4 with TRBJ1-1, with D unresolved. Trimming left V 6 bases short and J 4 bases short, with 12 bases between. CDR3 size: 13 residues. CDR3 residues: CASSRQESTEAFF. The CDR3 DNA sequence: TGTGCCAGCAGCCGTCAGGAGAGCACTGAAGCTTTCTTT.

This rearrangement joins TRBV7-8 to TRBJ2-7, with unresolved D. Trimming stripped 5 bases from V and 6 bases from J, with 20 bases between. The CDR3 has 15 amino acids. CDR1 and CDR2 (germline): SGHVS, FQNEAQ. The CDR3 nucleotides are TGTGCCAGCAGCCCAAAGACTCAGCTCTCGGGCGAGCAGTACTTC. Translation gives CASSPKTQLSGEQYF.

This clonotype was seen repeatedly, ten times or more. The V call is TRBV4-3, the J call TRBJ1-2; D unresolved. Trimming left V 3 bases short and J 3 bases short, with 14 bases between. This CDR3 comprises 15 residues. In germline, CDR1 is LGHNA, CDR2 YSLEER. The CDR3: CASSHLGGSDYGYTF. Here the CDR3 DNA reads TGCGCCAGCAGCCACTTAGGTGGGTCTGACTATGGCTACACCTTC.

This clonotype came up a few times. J is TRBJ1-5 and V is TRBV7-9, with D perhaps TRBD1 (6 bases). V lost 5 bases and J lost 5, with 13 bases in between. The germline V gene has CDR1 SEHNR and CDR2 FQNEAQ (reference sequence). The CDR3 runs to 14 residues. CDR3 in DNA: TGTGCCAGCAGCCCAAGGACAGTCGATCAGCCCCAGCATTTT. It encodes CASSPRTVDQPQHF. The full variable domain, in which reference TRBV7-9 and TRBJ1-5 provide the parts outside the CDR3, is DTGVSQNPRHKITKRGQNVTFRCDPISEHNRLYWYRQTLGQGPEFLTYFQNEAQLEKSRLLSDRFSAERPKGSFSTLEIQRTEQGDSAMYLCASSPRTVDQPQHFGDGTRLSIL.